This T cell receptor (beta chain) was captured by sequencing in a study of OX40 agonist ivuxolimab in advanced cancers. Study at large: With a range of roughly 20 to 80, age averaged approximately 54 years, and 70% to 85% were male.

Data came from immunoSEQ multiplex PCR; TCRdb stores just in-frame clones and leaves some out. The sample records some 150,000 clones, over 75% being singletons. Overall study results and limits: Low normalized T-cell clonal expansion also characterized some of the nonresponders. Partial responders at 0.1-3.0 mg/kg showed near-lowest clonal expansion. No antigen was identified for the clonally expanded peripheral T cells.

With regard to this clone: The antigen is undetermined.

V gave up 3 bases and J gave up 0 bases, with 9 bases separating them. The germline V gene encodes CDR1 WNHNN and CDR2 SYGVQD (reference sequence). CDR3 length: 15 residues. Sequencing was performed on CD4+ or CD8+ T cells sorted from blood, taken in a trial of the OX40 agonist ivuxolimab. The gene calls are TRBV10-1 and TRBJ2-1; a weak D match, TRBD2 (5 bases). The clonotype was recovered from an adult with an advanced solid tumor such as melanoma, head and neck, liver or kidney cancer. CDR3 nucleotide sequence: TGCGCCAGCAGTGAAGGAGCGGTCTCCTACAATGAGCAGTTCTTC. This encodes CASSEGAVSYNEQFF.